What follows are 20 T cell receptor beta chains derived from one specimen sequenced in a study of shared clonotypes between healthy human individuals. The data were produced by immunoSEQ multiplex PCR, yet TCRdb's version contains in-frame clones alone and is incomplete. The sample gives about 680,000 clones, roughly 70% of which show up once; less than 2% is in the top ten. Sequencing input: memory CD4+ T cells sorted from blood. The subset: CD45RA-negative fraction. These receptors all come from a woman under 40 in good health.

DNA of the CDR3: TGTGCCAGCAGCCCGAGACAGGGACACTCTGGGGCCAACGTCCTGACTTTC. This encodes CASSPRQGHSGANVLTF. J is TRBJ2-6 and V is TRBV28; 7 bases align to TRBD1. CDR3 length: 17 residues. The junction had 8 bases not matched to a gene; V was cut back by 6 bases and J by 0 bases. The germline V gene has CDR1 MDHEN and CDR2 SYDVKM.

The rearrangement uses TRBV29-1 and TRBJ2-1, with D possibly TRBD1 on 6 matching bases. Germline V gene sequence: CDR1 SQVTM, CDR2 ANQGSEA. CDR3 length: 14 amino acids. Trimming stripped 3 bases from V and 7 bases from J, with 16 bases between. For the CDR3, the DNA is TGCAGCGTTGATGGCTGGGGGCTAATTAATGAGCAGTTCTTC. This encodes CSVDGWGLINEQFF.

Worth noting for this clone: A read error may explain this, as a much larger clone is one base away. The chain employs TRBV10-3 and TRBJ1-1; D is uncertain. The CDR3 extends over 11 amino acids. CDR1 and CDR2 (germline): ENHRY, SYGVKD. This chain's CDR3 is CAIGGNTEVFF. CDR3 bases: TGTGCCATCGGAGGAAACACTGAAGTTTTCTTT.

The chain combines TRBV7-3 with TRBJ2-1; 7 bases are a match to TRBD2. V shed 5 bases and J 3 bases; nucleotides not matched to a gene: 7. Germline assignment: CDR1 SGHTA and CDR2 FQGTGA. The length of the CDR3 is 15 residues. CDR3: CASSLGTNLYNEQFF. CDR3 bases: TGTGCCAGCAGCCTCGGGACTAACCTCTACAATGAGCAGTTCTTC.

The chain has TRBV11-3 and TRBJ2-1; D is possibly TRBD2 (6 bases). Deletions cut 5 bases from V and 0 bases from J, with 14 bases between. Per germline, CDR1 SGHNT and CDR2 YENEEA. The CDR3 runs 16 residues. CDR3 sequence reads: CASSPGAGSSYNEQFF. CDR3 nucleotide sequence: TGTGCCAGCAGCCCCGGGGCGGGGAGCTCCTACAATGAGCAGTTCTTC.

The chain is built from TRBV28 and TRBJ1-2; tentative D call: TRBD1 (6 bases). CDR1 and CDR2 (germline): MDHEN, SYDVKM. Trimming removed 8 bases at V and 7 bases at J, with 20 bases between. The CDR3 sequence is 14 residues long. CDR3 loop: CASLREGVSSGYTF. The CDR3 DNA reads TGTGCCAGCCTCCGGGAGGGGGTCTCTTCTGGCTACACCTTC.

The chain combines TRBV30 with TRBJ2-7; no firm D call. Germline V lookup: CDR1 GTSNPN, CDR2 SVGIG (reference sequence). Trimming left V 4 bases short and J 2 bases short, with 15 bases between. The CDR3 loop spans 14 amino acids. The CDR3 protein is CAWTRRPEAYEQYF. The CDR3 DNA follows: TGTGCCTGGACCCGTAGGCCTGAGGCCTACGAGCAGTACTTC.

This chain connects TRBV5-6 to TRBJ2-7, with TRBD1 matching over 8 bases. CDR1 is SGHDT and CDR2 is YYEEEE in the germline V gene. V was clipped by 4 bases and J by 4 bases; unmatched bases: 13. CDR3 length: 16 amino acids. DNA of the CDR3: TGTGCCAGCAGCACAGACGGGACAGGTGGTGGATACGAGCAGTACTTC. Protein sequence: CASSTDGTGGGYEQYF.

CDR3 loop: CASTFSVLTDTQYF. In DNA form, the CDR3 reads TGTGCCAGCACTTTTAGCGTCCTCACAGATACGCAGTATTTT. The V gene is TRBV28, the J gene TRBJ2-3; possibly TRBD2 for D (5 bases). Germline CDR1 reads MDHEN; CDR2 reads SYDVKM. This CDR3 comprises 14 residues. The V end lost 7 bases, the J end lost 2 bases, and 13 bases lay between the germline ends.

The chain recombines TRBV7-9 with TRBJ2-1, with 10 bases identical to TRBD2. Germline assignment: CDR1 SEHNR and CDR2 FQNEAQ (reference sequence). CDR3 size: 16 residues. V shed 4 bases, J shed 8 bases, and the junction held 11 bases outside the gene matches. For the CDR3, the DNA is TGTGCCAGCAGCTCCCAAGCGGGAGGGCCGACAGATGAGCAGTTCTTC. Translation gives CASSSQAGGPTDEQFF.

The gene calls are TRBV11-3 and TRBJ2-1, with D tentatively TRBD2 (5 bases). The CDR3 totals 16 residues. Germline CDR1 is SGHNT and CDR2 is YENEEA. Trimming took off 0 bases at V and 6 bases at J, with 15 bases between the two ends. Here the CDR3 reads CASSLDALAEINEQFF. In nucleotides, the CDR3 is TGTGCCAGCAGCTTAGACGCGCTAGCCGAGATCAATGAGCAGTTCTTC.

This clone was seen only once. The CDR3 reads CASSVILPDRPTDNEQFF. CDR3 DNA: TGTGCCAGCAGTGTAATTTTACCGGACAGGCCCACGGACAATGAGCAGTTCTTC. The genes are TRBV6-1 and TRBJ2-1, with 7 bases fitting TRBD1. The CDR3 sequence is 18 residues long. V lost 4 bases to trimming and J lost 5 bases; unmatched junction nucleotides: 17. Germline lookup yields CDR1 MNHNS and CDR2 SASEGT.

This clone showed up just a few times. The rearrangement links TRBV6-1 to TRBJ1-1; 8 bases match TRBD1. Germline CDR1 reads MNHNS; CDR2 reads SASEGT. The V and J ends lost 4 bases and 7 bases, in that order; junction bases with no gene match: 11. This CDR3 region has 15 residues. CDR3 in DNA: TGTGCCAGCAGTGCCAGGGGGCGTCCCATCCTTGAAGCTTTCTTT. The encoded protein is CASSARGRPILEAFF.

The V and J genes are TRBV21-1 and TRBJ2-5. The DNA end is more similar to TRBJ2-7, so the J call may be wrong. TRBV21-1 is shown as a pseudogene. There are 12 residues in the CDR3. CDR3 loop: CASSKIGHEQYF. CDR3 DNA sequence: TGTGCCAGCAGCAAAATAGGCCACGAGCAGTACTTC.

This clone was picked up one time. The chain links TRBV10-3 to TRBJ2-1; D tentatively fits TRBD1 or TRBD2 (5 bases each). V was pared by 3 bases and J by 14 bases, with 17 bases between. Looked up from germline, CDR1 is ENHRY and CDR2 is SYGVKD. The CDR3 contains 13 residues. The CDR3 DNA reads TGTGCCATCAGTGAACGCGGAACCGGGACCGAGTTCTTC. This gives the protein CAISERGTGTEFF.

V and J are TRBV7-8 and TRBJ2-7; 14 bases fit TRBD2. Germline CDR1 SGHVS, CDR2 FQNEAQ. The ends lost 7 bases at V and 3 bases at J; junction bases unmatched: 5. The CDR3 contains 15 residues. CDR3 amino acids: CASNMGLAGDYEQYF. The CDR3 bases are TGTGCCAGCAATATGGGACTAGCGGGAGACTACGAGCAGTACTTC.

The chain is built from TRBV6-1 and TRBJ2-2, with TRBD1 as a possible D gene (5 bases). The CDR3 covers 15 residues. Per germline, CDR1 MNHNS and CDR2 SASEGT. Between the trimmed V and J ends, which lost 4 bases and 6 bases, there was a span of 15 bases. The DNA for the CDR3 is TGTGCCAGCAGTGCCGCAGGGTTTGACGCCGGGGAGCTGTTTTTT. This translates into CASSAAGFDAGELFF.

This clone was detected many times. The chain has TRBV6-1 and TRBJ2-7; no reliable D call. Germline-derived CDR1 and CDR2 are MNHNS and SASEGT. The length of the CDR3 is 13 residues. V shed 2 bases and J shed 6 bases, with 11 bases lying between them. Here the CDR3 DNA reads TGTGCCAGCAGTGAACCTTACCGCGGCGAGCAGTACTTC. As protein: CASSEPYRGEQYF.

The genes are TRBV30 and TRBJ2-5; unclear D gene. This CDR3 comprises 11 residues. Trimming took 5 bases from V and 5 from J, leaving 9 bases between them. CDR1 and CDR2 from the germline V gene are GTSNPN and SVGIG (reference sequence). CDR3 amino acids: CAWAEVETQYF. The DNA for the CDR3 is TGTGCCTGGGCCGAGGTGGAGACCCAGTACTTC.

This chain uses TRBV13 with TRBJ1-1; possible D gene TRBD1, 5 bases. The CDR3 is 14 residues long. The germline V gene encodes CDR1 PRHDT and CDR2 FYEKMQ (reference sequence). Trimming took off 3 bases at V and 4 bases at J, with 12 bases between the two ends. The CDR3 DNA sequence: TGTGCCAGCAGCTTTAACGGGGCAGGCACTGAAGCTTTCTTT. Protein: CASSFNGAGTEAFF.